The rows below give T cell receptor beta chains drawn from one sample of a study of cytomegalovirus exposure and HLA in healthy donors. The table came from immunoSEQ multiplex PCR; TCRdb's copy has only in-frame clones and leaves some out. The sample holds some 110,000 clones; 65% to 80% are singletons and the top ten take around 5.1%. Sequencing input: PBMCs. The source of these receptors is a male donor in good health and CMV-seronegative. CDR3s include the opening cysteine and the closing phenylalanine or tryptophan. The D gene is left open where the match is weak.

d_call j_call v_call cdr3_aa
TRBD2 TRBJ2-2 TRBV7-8 CASSLLAGVNTGELFF
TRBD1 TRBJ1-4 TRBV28 CASSIGQGDGEKLFF
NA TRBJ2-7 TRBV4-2 CASTNSCEQYF
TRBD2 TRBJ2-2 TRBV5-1 CASSPSGTSITGELFF
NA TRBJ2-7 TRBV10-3 CAISDKQGSYEQYF
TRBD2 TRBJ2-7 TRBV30 CAWSSGRAYEQYF
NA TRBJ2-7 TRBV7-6 CASSLGVGTYEQYF
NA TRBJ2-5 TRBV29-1 CSVVRVQETQYF
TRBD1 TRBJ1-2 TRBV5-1 CASSEGQGAGYTF
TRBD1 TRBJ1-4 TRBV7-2 CASSFDRDNEKLFF
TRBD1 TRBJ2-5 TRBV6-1 CASFTPGQDETQYF
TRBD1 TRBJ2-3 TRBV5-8 CASRPGQGYTDTQYF
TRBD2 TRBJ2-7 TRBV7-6 CASSSSRWPAGSYEQYF
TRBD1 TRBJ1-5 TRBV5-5 CASSLEIQGGLSNQPQHF
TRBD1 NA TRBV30 CAWSNTGGAPYEQYF
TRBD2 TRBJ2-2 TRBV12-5 CASGLAQLAGYTGELFF
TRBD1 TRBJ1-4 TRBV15 CATGGQGREKLFF
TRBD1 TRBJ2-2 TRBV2 CASTRQGYTGELFF
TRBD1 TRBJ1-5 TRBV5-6 CASSGRDRVSNQPQHF
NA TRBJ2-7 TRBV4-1 CASSQDSARGSYEQYF
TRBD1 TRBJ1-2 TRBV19 CASSTQGTGNYGYTF
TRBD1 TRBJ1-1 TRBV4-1 CASSQVYGTGNTEAFF
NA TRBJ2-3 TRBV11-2 CASSLLVDTQYF
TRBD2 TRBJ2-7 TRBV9 CASSESGGPGEQYF
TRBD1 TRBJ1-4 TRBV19 CASSPGTGNEKLFF
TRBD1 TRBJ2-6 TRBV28 CAIRDRVSGANVLTF
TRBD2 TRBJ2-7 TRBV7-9 CASLGLAGSYEQYF
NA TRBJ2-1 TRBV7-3 CASSSGSRNSYNEQFF
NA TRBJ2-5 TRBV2 CASSSDTGEETQYF
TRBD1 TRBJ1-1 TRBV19 CASSRDRREAFF
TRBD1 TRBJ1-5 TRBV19 CASSIKDRPNQPQHF
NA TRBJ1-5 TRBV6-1 CASSEVGGSNQPQHF
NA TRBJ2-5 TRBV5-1 CASSLVGGALEQYF
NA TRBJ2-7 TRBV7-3 CASSPHEGTPFSYEQYF
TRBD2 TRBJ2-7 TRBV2 CASSDLAGNYEQYF
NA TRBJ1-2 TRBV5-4 CASSLAGQSYGYTF
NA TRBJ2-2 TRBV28 CASSSPGGATGELFF
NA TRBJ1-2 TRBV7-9 CASSRRTVTYGYTF
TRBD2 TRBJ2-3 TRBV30 CAWSVGSGIDTQYF
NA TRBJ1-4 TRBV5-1 CASSLGARARANEKLFF
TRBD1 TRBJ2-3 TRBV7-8 CASSSWTGSSFTDTQYF
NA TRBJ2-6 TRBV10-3 CAISSPERSGANVLTF
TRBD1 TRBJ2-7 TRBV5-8 CASSPQGFPYEQYF
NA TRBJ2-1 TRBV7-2 CASSSRWSEQFF
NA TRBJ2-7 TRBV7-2 CASSLALGGSYEQYF